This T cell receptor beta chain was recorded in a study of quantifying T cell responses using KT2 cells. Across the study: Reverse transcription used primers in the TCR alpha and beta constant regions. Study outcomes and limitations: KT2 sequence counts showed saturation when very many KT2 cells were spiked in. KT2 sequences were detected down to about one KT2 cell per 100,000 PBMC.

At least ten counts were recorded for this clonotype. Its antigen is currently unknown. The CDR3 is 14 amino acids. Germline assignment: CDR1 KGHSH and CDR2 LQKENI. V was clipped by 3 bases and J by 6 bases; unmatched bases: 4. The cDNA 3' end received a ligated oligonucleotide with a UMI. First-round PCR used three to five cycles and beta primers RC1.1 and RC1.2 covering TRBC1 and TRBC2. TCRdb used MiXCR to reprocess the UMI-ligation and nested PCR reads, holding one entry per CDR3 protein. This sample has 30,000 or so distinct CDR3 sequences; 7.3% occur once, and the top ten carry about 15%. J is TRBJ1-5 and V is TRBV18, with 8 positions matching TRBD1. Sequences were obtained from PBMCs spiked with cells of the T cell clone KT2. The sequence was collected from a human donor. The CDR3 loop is CASSPDRVSQPQHF. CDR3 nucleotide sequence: TGTGCCAGCTCACCGGACAGGGTGAGTCAGCCCCAGCATTTT. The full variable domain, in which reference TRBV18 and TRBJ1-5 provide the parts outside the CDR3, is NAGVMQNPRHLVRRRGQEARLRCSPMKGHSHVYWYRQLPEEGLKFMVYLQKENIIDESGMPKERFSAEFPKEGPSILRIQQVVRGDSAAYFCASSPDRVSQPQHFGDGTRLSIL.